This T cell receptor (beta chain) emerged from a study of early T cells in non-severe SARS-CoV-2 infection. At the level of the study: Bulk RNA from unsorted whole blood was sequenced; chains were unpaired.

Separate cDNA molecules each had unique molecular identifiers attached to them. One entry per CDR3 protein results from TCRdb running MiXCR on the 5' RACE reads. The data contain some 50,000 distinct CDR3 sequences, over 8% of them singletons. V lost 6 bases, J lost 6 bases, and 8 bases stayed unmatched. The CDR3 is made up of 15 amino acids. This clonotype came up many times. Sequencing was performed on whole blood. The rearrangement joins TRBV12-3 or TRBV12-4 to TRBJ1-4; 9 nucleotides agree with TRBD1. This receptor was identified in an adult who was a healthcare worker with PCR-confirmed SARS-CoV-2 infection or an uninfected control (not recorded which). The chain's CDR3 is CASRLNRGQDEKLFF. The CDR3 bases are TGTGCCAGCAGGTTGAACAGGGGGCAGGATGAAAAACTGTTTTTT.